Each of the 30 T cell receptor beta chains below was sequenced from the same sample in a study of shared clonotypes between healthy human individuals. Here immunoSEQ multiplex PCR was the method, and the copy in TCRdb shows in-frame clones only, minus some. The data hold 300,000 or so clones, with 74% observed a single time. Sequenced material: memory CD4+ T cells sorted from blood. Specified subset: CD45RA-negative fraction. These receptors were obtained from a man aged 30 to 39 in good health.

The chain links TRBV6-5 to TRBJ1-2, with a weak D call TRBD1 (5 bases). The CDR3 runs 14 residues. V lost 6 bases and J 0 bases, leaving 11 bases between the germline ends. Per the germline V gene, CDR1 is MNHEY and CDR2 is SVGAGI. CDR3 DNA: TGTGCCAGCAGCTTCACGACAGCTAACTATGGCTACACCTTC. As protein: CASSFTTANYGYTF.

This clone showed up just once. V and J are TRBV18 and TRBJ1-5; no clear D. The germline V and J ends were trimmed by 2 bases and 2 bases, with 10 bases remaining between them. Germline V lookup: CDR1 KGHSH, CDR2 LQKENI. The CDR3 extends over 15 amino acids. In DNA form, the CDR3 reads TGTGCCAGCTCACCAGCGGGTGGACGCAATCAGCCCCAGCATTTT. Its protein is CASSPAGGRNQPQHF. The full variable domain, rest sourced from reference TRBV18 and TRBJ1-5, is NAGVMQNPRHLVRRRGQEARLRCSPMKGHSHVYWYRQLPEEGLKFMVYLQKENIIDESGMPKERFSAEFPKEGPSILRIQQVVRGDSAAYFCASSPAGGRNQPQHFGDGTRLSIL.

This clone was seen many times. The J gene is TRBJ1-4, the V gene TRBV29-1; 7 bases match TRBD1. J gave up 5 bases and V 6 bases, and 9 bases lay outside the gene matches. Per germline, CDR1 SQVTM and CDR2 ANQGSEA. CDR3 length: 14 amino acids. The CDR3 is CSVGEGTANEKLFF. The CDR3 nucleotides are TGCAGCGTGGGGGAGGGGACAGCAAATGAAAAACTGTTTTTT.

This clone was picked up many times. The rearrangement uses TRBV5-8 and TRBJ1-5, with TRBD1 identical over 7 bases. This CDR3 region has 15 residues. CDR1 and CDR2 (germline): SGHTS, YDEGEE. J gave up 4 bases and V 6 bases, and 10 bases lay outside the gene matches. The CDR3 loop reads CASIRDGTANQPQHF. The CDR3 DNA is TGTGCCAGCATTCGAGACGGGACAGCGAATCAGCCCCAGCATTTT.

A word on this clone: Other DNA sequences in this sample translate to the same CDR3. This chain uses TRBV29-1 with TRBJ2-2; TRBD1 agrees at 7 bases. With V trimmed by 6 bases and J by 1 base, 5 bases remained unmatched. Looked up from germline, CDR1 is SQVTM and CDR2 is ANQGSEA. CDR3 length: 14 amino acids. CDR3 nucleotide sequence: TGCAGCGTGAACCGGGACAGGAACACCGGGGAGCTGTTTTTT. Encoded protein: CSVNRDRNTGELFF.

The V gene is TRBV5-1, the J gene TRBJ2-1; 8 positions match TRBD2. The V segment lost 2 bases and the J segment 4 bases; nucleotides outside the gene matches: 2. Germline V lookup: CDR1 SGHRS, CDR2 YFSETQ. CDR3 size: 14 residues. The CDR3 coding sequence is TGCGCCAGCAGCTTCGGGAGGGATTACAATGAGCAGTTCTTC. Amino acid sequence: CASSFGRDYNEQFF. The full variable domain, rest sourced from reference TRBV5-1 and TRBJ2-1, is KAGVTQTPRYLIKTRGQQVTLSCSPISGHRSVSWYQQTPGQGLQFLFEYFSETQRNKGNFPGRFSGRQFSNSRSEMNVSTLELGDSALYLCASSFGRDYNEQFFGPGTRLTVL.

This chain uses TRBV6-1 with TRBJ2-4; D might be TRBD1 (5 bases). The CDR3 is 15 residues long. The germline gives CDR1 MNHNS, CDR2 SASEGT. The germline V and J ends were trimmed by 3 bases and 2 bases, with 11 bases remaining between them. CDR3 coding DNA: TGTGCCAGCAGTGACCAGGGCTCTACCAAAAACATTCAGTACTTC. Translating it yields CASSDQGSTKNIQYF.

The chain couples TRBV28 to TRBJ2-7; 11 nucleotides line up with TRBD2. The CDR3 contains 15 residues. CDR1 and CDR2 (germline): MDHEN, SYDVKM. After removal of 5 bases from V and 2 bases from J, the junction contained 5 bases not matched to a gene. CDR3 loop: CASSGSGRATYEQYF. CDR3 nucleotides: TGTGCCAGCAGTGGTAGCGGGAGGGCAACCTACGAGCAGTACTTC.

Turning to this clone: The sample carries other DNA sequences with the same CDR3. The CDR3: CASSQGDQETQYF. The CDR3 nucleotides read TGTGCCAGCAGTCAGGGGGATCAAGAGACCCAGTACTTC. The rearrangement joins TRBV27 to TRBJ2-5; TRBD1 aligns across 7 bases. Unmatched junction bases numbered 2, after V lost 5 bases and J lost 2 bases. Germline-derived CDR1 and CDR2 are MNHEY and SMNVEV (reference sequence). This CDR3 contains 13 residues.

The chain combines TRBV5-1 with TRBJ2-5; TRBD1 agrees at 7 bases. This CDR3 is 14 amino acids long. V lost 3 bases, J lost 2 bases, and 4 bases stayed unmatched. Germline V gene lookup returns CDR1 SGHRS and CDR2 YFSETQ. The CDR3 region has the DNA TGCGCCAGCAGCTCTACAGGGGATCAAGAGACCCAGTACTTC. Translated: CASSSTGDQETQYF.

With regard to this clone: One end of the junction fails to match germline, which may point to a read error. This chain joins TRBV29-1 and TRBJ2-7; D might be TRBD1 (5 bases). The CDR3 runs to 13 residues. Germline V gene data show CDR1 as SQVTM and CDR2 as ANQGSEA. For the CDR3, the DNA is TGCAGCGCTGCTGACAGTATCTCCTCCGAGCAGTACTTC. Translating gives CSAADSISSEQYF.

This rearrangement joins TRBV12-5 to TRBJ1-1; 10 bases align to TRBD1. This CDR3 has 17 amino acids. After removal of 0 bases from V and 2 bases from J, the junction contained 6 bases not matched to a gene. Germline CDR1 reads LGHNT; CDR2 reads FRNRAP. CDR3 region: CASGLVRQGAGNTEAFF. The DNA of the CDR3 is TGTGCTAGTGGTTTGGTACGACAGGGGGCCGGAAACACTGAAGCTTTCTTT. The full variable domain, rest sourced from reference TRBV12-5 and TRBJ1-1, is DARVTQTPRHKVTEMGQEVTMRCQPILGHNTVFWYRQTMMQGLELLAYFRNRAPLDDSGMPKDRFSAEMPDATLATLKIQPSEPRDSAVYFCASGLVRQGAGNTEAFFGQGTRLTVV.

The CDR3 coding sequence is TGTGCCAGCGAGGAAAACTCTGGAAACACCATATATTTT. This translates into CASEENSGNTIYF. The chain carries TRBV6-6 and TRBJ1-3; D gene uncertain. V was trimmed by 8 bases and J by 0 bases, leaving 8 bases between them. This CDR3 is built from 13 residues. From germline, CDR1 is MNHNY and CDR2 SVGAGI (reference sequence).

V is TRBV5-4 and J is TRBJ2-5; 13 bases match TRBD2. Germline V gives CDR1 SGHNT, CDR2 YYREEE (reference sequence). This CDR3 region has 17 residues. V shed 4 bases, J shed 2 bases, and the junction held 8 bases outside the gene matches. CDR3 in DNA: TGTGCCAGCAGCCTGAGGACTAGCGGGAGTGGACAAGAGACCCAGTACTTC. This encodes CASSLRTSGSGQETQYF.

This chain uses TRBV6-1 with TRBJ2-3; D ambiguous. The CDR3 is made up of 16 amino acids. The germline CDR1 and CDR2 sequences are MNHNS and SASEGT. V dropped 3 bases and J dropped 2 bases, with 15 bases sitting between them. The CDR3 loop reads CASSDIVGSHTDTQYF. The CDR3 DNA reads TGTGCCAGCAGTGATATCGTGGGCAGCCACACAGATACGCAGTATTTT.

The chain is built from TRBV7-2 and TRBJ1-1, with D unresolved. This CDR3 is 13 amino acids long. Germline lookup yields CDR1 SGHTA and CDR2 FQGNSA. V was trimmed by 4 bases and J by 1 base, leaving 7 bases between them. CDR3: CASSYDGNTEAFF. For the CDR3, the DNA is TGTGCCAGCAGCTACGACGGGAACACTGAAGCTTTCTTT.

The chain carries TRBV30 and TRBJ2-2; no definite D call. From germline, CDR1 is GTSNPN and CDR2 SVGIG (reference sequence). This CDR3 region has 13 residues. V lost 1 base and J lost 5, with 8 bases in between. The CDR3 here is CAWSALGTGELFF. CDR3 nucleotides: TGTGCCTGGAGTGCCCTGGGAACCGGGGAGCTGTTTTTT.

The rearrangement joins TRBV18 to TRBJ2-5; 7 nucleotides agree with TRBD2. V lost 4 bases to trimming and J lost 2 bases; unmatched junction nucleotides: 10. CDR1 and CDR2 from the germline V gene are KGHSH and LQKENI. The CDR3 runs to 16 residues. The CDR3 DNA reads TGTGCCAGCTCACGTGTGACAGCGGGGCTGCAAGAGACCCAGTACTTC. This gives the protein CASSRVTAGLQETQYF.

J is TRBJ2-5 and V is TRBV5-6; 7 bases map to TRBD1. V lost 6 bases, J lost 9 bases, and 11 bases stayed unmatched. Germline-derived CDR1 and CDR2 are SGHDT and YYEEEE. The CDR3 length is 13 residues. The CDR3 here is CASNRDREGAQYF. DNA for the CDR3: TGTGCCAGCAACCGCGACAGGGAAGGGGCCCAGTACTTC.

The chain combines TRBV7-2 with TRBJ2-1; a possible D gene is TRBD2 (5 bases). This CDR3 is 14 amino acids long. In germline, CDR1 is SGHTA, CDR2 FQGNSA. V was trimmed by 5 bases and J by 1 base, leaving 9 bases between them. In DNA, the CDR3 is TGTGCCAGCAGCCAGCGGAGGTCCTACAATGAGCAGTTCTTC. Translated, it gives CASSQRRSYNEQFF.

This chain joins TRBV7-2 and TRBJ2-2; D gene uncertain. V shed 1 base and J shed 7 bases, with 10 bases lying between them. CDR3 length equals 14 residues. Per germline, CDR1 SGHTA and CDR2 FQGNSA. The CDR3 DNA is TGTGCCAGCAGCTTAGAATTATCTGTCGGGGAGCTGTTTTTT. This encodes CASSLELSVGELFF.

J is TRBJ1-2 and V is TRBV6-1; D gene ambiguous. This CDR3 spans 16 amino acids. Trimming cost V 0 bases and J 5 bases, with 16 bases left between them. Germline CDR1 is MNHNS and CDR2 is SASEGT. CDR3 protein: CASSEATAPAGYGYTF. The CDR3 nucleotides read TGTGCCAGCAGTGAAGCGACGGCTCCTGCTGGGTATGGCTACACCTTC.

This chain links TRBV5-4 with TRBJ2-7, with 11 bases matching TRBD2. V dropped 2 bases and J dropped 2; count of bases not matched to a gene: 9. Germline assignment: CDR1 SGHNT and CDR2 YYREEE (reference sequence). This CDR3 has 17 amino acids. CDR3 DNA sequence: TGTGCCAGCAGCTTCGGGGGGACTAGCGGAATAACCTACGAGCAGTACTTC. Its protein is CASSFGGTSGITYEQYF.

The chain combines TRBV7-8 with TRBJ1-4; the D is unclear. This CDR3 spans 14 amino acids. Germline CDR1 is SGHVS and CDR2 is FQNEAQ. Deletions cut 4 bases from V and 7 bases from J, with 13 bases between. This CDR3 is CASSSGLRSEKLFF. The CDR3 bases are TGTGCCAGCAGCTCCGGACTAAGGAGTGAAAAACTGTTTTTT.

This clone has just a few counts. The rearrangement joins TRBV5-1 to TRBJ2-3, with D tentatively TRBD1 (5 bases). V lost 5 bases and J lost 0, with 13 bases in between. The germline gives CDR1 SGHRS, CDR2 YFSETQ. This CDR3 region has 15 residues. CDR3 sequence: CASSSAGSSTDTQYF. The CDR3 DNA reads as TGCGCCAGCAGTTCGGCAGGGTCGAGCACAGATACGCAGTATTTT.

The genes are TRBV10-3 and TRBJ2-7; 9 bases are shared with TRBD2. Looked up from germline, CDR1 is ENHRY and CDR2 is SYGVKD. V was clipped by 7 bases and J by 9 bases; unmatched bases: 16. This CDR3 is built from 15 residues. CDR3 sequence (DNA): TGTGCCATCAATCCTATAGCGGGAGATTTCCGTCGGCAGTACTTC. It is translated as CAINPIAGDFRRQYF.

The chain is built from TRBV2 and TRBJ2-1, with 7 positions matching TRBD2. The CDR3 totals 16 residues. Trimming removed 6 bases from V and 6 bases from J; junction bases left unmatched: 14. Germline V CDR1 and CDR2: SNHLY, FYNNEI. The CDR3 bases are TGTGCCAGCAGCGGACTAGGGAATCTGGATGCCAATGAGCAGTTCTTC. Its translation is CASSGLGNLDANEQFF.

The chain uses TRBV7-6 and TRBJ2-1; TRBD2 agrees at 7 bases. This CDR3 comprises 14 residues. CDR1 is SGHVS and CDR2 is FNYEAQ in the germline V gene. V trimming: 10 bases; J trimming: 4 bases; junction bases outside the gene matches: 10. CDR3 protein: CATQREGAYNEQFF. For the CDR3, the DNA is TGTGCCACCCAGAGGGAGGGCGCGTACAATGAGCAGTTCTTC.

The CDR3 is CASSLGLAGDNEQFF. For the CDR3, the DNA is TGTGCCAGCAGCTTAGGACTAGCGGGAGACAATGAGCAGTTCTTC. J is TRBJ2-1 and V is TRBV7-6; 12 nucleotides align to TRBD2. Per germline, CDR1 SGHVS and CDR2 FNYEAQ. Losses at the gene ends were 1 base for V and 5 bases for J; bases not matched to a gene: 0. CDR3 length: 15 residues.

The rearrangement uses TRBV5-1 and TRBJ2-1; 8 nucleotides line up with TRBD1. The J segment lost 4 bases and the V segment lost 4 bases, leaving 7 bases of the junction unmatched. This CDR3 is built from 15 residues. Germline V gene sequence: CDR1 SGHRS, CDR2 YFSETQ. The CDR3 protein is CASSLSGGLYNEQFF. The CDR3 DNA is TGCGCCAGCAGCCTTTCAGGGGGCCTATACAATGAGCAGTTCTTC.